Below, 20 T cell receptor beta chains from the same sample are listed, as sequenced in a study of identical twins. TCRdb independently ran MiXCR on the 5' RACE reads; one entry per CDR3 protein. The sample consists of about 480,000 distinct CDR3 sequences, 11% to 15% of them appearing once. These data are also associated with another study on yellow fever vaccine responses in identical twins.

What was sequenced was CD4+ T cells sorted from blood. The receptors shown here come from a woman younger than 35 in good health.

This clonotype was observed a handful of times. The genes are TRBV12-3 or TRBV12-4 and TRBJ2-7; 12 nucleotides agree with TRBD2. V shed 6 bases, J shed 3 bases, and the junction held 3 bases outside the gene matches. This CDR3 has 14 residues. This CDR3 reads CASRPSGGVYEQYF. CDR3 nucleotide sequence: TGTGCCAGCAGACCTAGCGGGGGGGTCTACGAGCAGTACTTC.

This clonotype showed up just a few times. This chain links TRBV7-6 with TRBJ1-2; possibly TRBD1 for D (6 bases). Looked up from germline, CDR1 is SGHVS and CDR2 is FNYEAQ. Trimming took off 5 bases at V and 4 bases at J, with 17 bases between the two ends. This CDR3 region has 15 residues. The CDR3 sequence is CASSQEGGFAYGYTF. The CDR3 region has the DNA TGTGCCAGCAGCCAGGAGGGGGGATTTGCCTATGGCTACACCTTC.

This clonotype was seen ten or more times. The CDR3 here is CASGINEQFF. In DNA form, the CDR3 reads TGTGCCAGCGGTATCAATGAGCAGTTCTTC. The genes are TRBV12-3 or TRBV12-4 and TRBJ2-1; D is ambiguous. V lost 8 bases, J lost 6 bases, and 5 bases lay in between. The CDR3 consists of 10 residues.

V usage is TRBV29-1 and J usage is TRBJ2-1, with TRBD1 as a possible D gene (6 bases). The CDR3 runs 16 residues. Germline V lookup: CDR1 SQVTM, CDR2 ANQGSEA. Trimming removed 0 bases from V and 8 bases from J, with 20 bases in between. CDR3 DNA: TGCAGCGTTGAAGATCTGACAGGTCGAAACTTGGATGAGCAGTTCTTC. It is translated as CSVEDLTGRNLDEQFF.

This clonotype was picked up a small number of times. The chain joins TRBV20-1 to TRBJ2-1; TRBD2 matches 7 bases. This CDR3 has 12 residues. Unmatched junction bases numbered 6, after V lost 4 bases and J lost 9 bases. The germline gives CDR1 DFQATT, CDR2 SNEGSKA (reference sequence). The CDR3 DNA is TGCAGTGCTAACCACGGGGGGACTGAGCAGTTCTTC. Its translation: CSANHGGTEQFF.

The chain recombines TRBV6-1 with TRBJ2-7, with TRBD1 matching over 10 bases. The trim removed 6 bases at V and 2 bases at J, leaving 7 bases unmatched. CDR3 size: 15 residues. Germline CDR1 MNHNS, CDR2 SASEGT. The CDR3 coding sequence is TGTGCCAGCAGCGCCCTAGGGACAGGGGCCTACGAGCAGTACTTC. Translated: CASSALGTGAYEQYF.

The chain combines TRBV7-9 with TRBJ2-2, with D uncertain. V lost 6 bases and J 1 base, leaving 18 bases between the germline ends. The CDR3 is made up of 17 amino acids. Looked up from germline, CDR1 is SEHNR and CDR2 is FQNEAQ (reference sequence). CDR3 loop: CASRKTSRGGNTGELFF. The DNA for the CDR3 is TGTGCCAGCAGGAAAACCTCTAGAGGCGGGAACACCGGGGAGCTGTTTTTT.

V usage is TRBV3-1 and J usage is TRBJ2-7; weak D call: TRBD1 (6 bases). Germline V gives CDR1 LGHDT, CDR2 YNNKEL (reference sequence). The CDR3 length is 14 residues. With 0 bases removed from V and 4 bases from J, the gap between germline ends came to 10 bases. The CDR3 region is CASSQEVRGYEQYF. CDR3 bases: TGTGCCAGCAGCCAAGAGGTCAGGGGATACGAGCAGTACTTC.

This sequence joins TRBV5-6 and TRBJ2-5; 12 bases line up with TRBD2. The V and J ends lost 4 bases and 6 bases, in that order; junction bases with no gene match: 16. Per the germline V gene, CDR1 is SGHDT and CDR2 is YYEEEE. There are 18 residues in the CDR3. As DNA, the CDR3 is TGTGCCAGCAGCCCGATGACGGAGACTAGCGGGAGATGGAAGACCCAGTACTTC. Protein product: CASSPMTETSGRWKTQYF. Drawing the rest from reference TRBV5-6 and TRBJ2-5, the complete variable domain is DAGVTQSPTHLIKTRGQQVTLRCSPKSGHDTVSWYQQALGQGPQFIFQYYEEEERQRGNFPDRFSGHQFPNYSSELNVNALLLGDSALYLCASSPMTETSGRWKTQYFGPGTRLLVL.

V gene TRBV3-1 combines with J gene TRBJ2-3, with 12 nucleotides matching TRBD1. The CDR3 spans 15 residues. Looked up from germline, CDR1 is LGHDT and CDR2 is YNNKEL (reference sequence). With V trimmed by 4 bases and J by 4 bases, 3 bases remained unmatched. The DNA of the CDR3 is TGTGCCAGCAGCCGGGGGACAGGGGGCTCAGATACGCAGTATTTT. The encoded protein is CASSRGTGGSDTQYF.

The CDR3 sequence is CSVRQSYEQYF. The CDR3 DNA sequence: TGCAGCGTCCGACAGTCCTACGAGCAGTACTTC. The V call is TRBV29-1, the J call TRBJ2-7, with D possibly matching TRBD1 (5 bases). The CDR3 is 11 amino acids. With 6 bases removed from V and 1 base from J, the gap between germline ends came to 7 bases. Germline V CDR1 and CDR2: SQVTM, ANQGSEA.

The chain uses TRBV4-2 and TRBJ2-3; D is ambiguous. Germline V CDR1 and CDR2: LGHNA, YNFKEQ. The V end lost 0 bases, the J end lost 3 bases, and 7 bases lay between the germline ends. The CDR3 covers 14 residues. CDR3 nucleotide sequence: TGTGCCAGCAGCCAAGATGGTCAGACAGATACGCAGTATTTT. As protein: CASSQDGQTDTQYF.

The chain combines TRBV20-1 with TRBJ1-5; 11 bases map to TRBD1. This CDR3 spans 17 amino acids. Germline V CDR1 and CDR2: DFQATT, SNEGSKA (reference sequence). In DNA form, the CDR3 reads TGCAGCACAACAGGACAGGGGGCTTCTATTAGCAATCAGCCCCAGCATTTT. As protein: CSTTGQGASISNQPQHF.

This clonotype came up a few times. This sequence joins TRBV12-3 or TRBV12-4 and TRBJ2-1; TRBD2 matches 10 bases. V was clipped by 4 bases and J by 8 bases; unmatched bases: 11. The CDR3 has 16 residues. The CDR3 reads CASSSSGLAGAHEQFF. As DNA, the CDR3 is TGTGCCAGCAGTTCCAGCGGGCTAGCGGGAGCCCATGAGCAGTTCTTC.

This clonotype was counted between two and nine times. The chain has TRBV9 and TRBJ1-6; D is unclear. The length of the CDR3 is 15 residues. CDR1 and CDR2 (germline): SGDLS, YYNGEE. The ends were cut back, 0 bases at V and 1 base at J, with 5 bases in the middle. CDR3: CASSVGFSYNSPLHF. The CDR3 bases are TGTGCCAGCAGCGTAGGATTTTCCTATAATTCACCCCTCCACTTT.

At least ten counts were recorded for this clonotype. This rearrangement joins TRBV7-2 to TRBJ2-3; D may be TRBD2 (6 bases). The ends were cut back, 2 bases at V and 6 bases at J, with 15 bases in the middle. This CDR3 spans 15 amino acids. Germline V gene lookup returns CDR1 SGHTA and CDR2 FQGNSA. The CDR3 DNA reads TGTGCCAGCAGCTTATTCTCGCGGGGAATGGATACGCAGTATTTT. It specifies CASSLFSRGMDTQYF. The entire variable domain, with the rest obtained from reference TRBV7-2 and TRBJ2-3, is as follows: GAGVSQSPSNKVTEKGKDVELRCDPISGHTALYWYRQSLGQGLEFLIYFQGNSAPDKSGLPSDRFSAERTGGSVSTLTIQRTQQEDSAVYLCASSLFSRGMDTQYFGPGTRLTVL.

This clonotype was observed a few times. The V and J genes are TRBV20-1 and TRBJ2-7; 8 bases are shared with TRBD1. V shed 6 bases, J shed 0 bases, and the junction held 4 bases outside the gene matches. Per germline, CDR1 DFQATT and CDR2 SNEGSKA (reference sequence). This CDR3 has 13 residues. CDR3: CSAAGQASYEQYF. For the CDR3, the DNA is TGCAGTGCCGCGGGACAGGCCTCCTACGAGCAGTACTTC.

This clonotype was recorded many times. The rearrangement uses TRBV12-3 or TRBV12-4 and TRBJ2-1; 11 bases match TRBD2. The ends lost 5 bases at V and 14 bases at J; junction bases unmatched: 5. The CDR3 has 12 amino acids. CDR3 in amino acids: CASSVSGRAEFF. The CDR3 DNA is TGTGCCAGCAGTGTTAGCGGGAGGGCCGAGTTCTTC.

This clonotype was detected ten times or more. V usage is TRBV7-9 and J usage is TRBJ1-5, with 8 bases matching TRBD1. There are 14 residues in the CDR3. V trimming: 3 bases; J trimming: 2 bases; junction bases outside the gene matches: 0. Germline V gene data show CDR1 as SEHNR and CDR2 as FQNEAQ (reference sequence). This CDR3 reads CASSLTGGNQPQHF. The CDR3 DNA follows: TGTGCCAGCAGCTTGACAGGGGGCAATCAGCCCCAGCATTTT.

A few counts support this clonotype. V is TRBV7-9 and J is TRBJ2-3; weak D call: TRBD2 (6 bases). Trimming left V 5 bases short and J 6 bases short, with 15 bases between. CDR1 and CDR2 (germline): SEHNR, FQNEAQ (reference sequence). This CDR3 spans 14 amino acids. The DNA for the CDR3 is TGTGCCAGCAGCAAAAGGGACTTAGTGGATACGCAGTATTTT. It is translated as CASSKRDLVDTQYF. The full variable domain, with the rest looked up from reference TRBV7-9 and TRBJ2-3, is DTGVSQNPRHKITKRGQNVTFRCDPISEHNRLYWYRQTLGQGPEFLTYFQNEAQLEKSRLLSDRFSAERPKGSFSTLEIQRTEQGDSAMYLCASSKRDLVDTQYFGPGTRLTVL.